Detailed here is one T cell receptor (beta chain). These data come from a study of shared clonotypes between healthy human individuals. This CDR3 contains 18 residues. Trimming removed 4 bases at V and 0 bases at J, with 22 bases between. Germline V gene data show CDR1 as SQVTM and CDR2 as ANQGSEA. On sorted subsets, replicate PCRs used about 200 ng DNA, or some 27,000 T cell genomes. Generated by immunoSEQ multiplex PCR, the TCRdb table keeps only in-frame clones and is missing some. This table has about 2 million clones, about 94% appearing once. Terminally differentiated effector memory CD45RA+ cells were left out of the naive CD8 fraction, which was CD45RO-negative and positively selected for CCR7.

The rearrangement uses TRBV29-1 and TRBJ2-1; either TRBD1 or TRBD2 may supply D (6 bases each). This TCR came from a man aged 18-30 years in good health. Sample: naive CD8+ T cells sorted from blood. The DNA of the CDR3 is TGCAGCGTTGCCGGGGGCCCGTACCCTCTGAGCTCCTACAATGAGCAGTTCTTC. It specifies CSVAGGPYPLSSYNEQFF.